A selection of T cell receptor beta chains follows, all from one sample in a study of T cells in Graves' hyperthyroidism and ophthalmopathy. TCRdb used MiXCR to reprocess the multiplex PCR reads, holding one entry per CDR3 protein. The sample consists of a few hundred thousand distinct CDR3 sequences, 15% of them appearing once. Material: blood. The receptors here all came from a woman aged 25-40 years with Graves' hyperthyroidism. Both conserved end residues are part of each CDR3. A D gene is named only where the DNA matches it firmly. Size tells how often a clone was seen (once, few, many) or the class of an expanded clone, and some rows leave it out.

clone_size,d_call,j_call,v_call,cdr3_aa,cdr3_nt
NA,NA,TRBJ2-3,TRBV9,CASTRGIGTDTQYF,TGTGCCAGCACCCGGGGAATAGGGACAGATACGCAGTATTTT
many,TRBD2,TRBJ2-2,TRBV28,CASRKLAGGPTGELFF,TGTGCCAGCAGAAAACTAGCGGGAGGTCCCACCGGGGAGCTGTTTTTT
many,NA,TRBJ2-7,TRBV7-9,CASSSLGGMDEQYF,TGTGCCAGCAGCTCCTTGGGGGGCATGGACGAGCAGTACTTC
many,TRBD2,TRBJ2-1,TRBV7-8,CASSLDRTSGPKNLYNEQFF,TGTGCCAGCAGCTTAGATAGAACTAGCGGGCCCAAAAACCTATACAATGAGCAGTTCTTC
many,TRBD1,TRBJ2-7,TRBV24-1,CATSDAGQGKLDEQYF,TGTGCCACCAGTGACGCAGGACAGGGGAAGTTGGACGAGCAGTACTTC
few,TRBD1,TRBJ1-5,TRBV20-1,CSAMKTGGRQPQHF,TGCAGTGCTATGAAGACAGGGGGTCGGCAGCCCCAGCATTTT
few,NA,TRBJ2-5,TRBV27,CASSSPAGETQYF,TGTGCCAGCAGTTCCCCGGCGGGGGAGACCCAGTACTTC
many,TRBD2,TRBJ2-7,TRBV10-3,CAISGAGAYYEQYF,TGTGCCATCAGTGGTGCGGGAGCGTACTACGAGCAGTACTTC
many,NA,TRBJ2-3,TRBV29-1,CSVVTGGRSTDTQYF,TGCAGCGTTGTAACCGGGGGGCGAAGCACAGATACGCAGTATTTT
few,TRBD1,TRBJ1-5,TRBV30,CAWQGTGVNQPQHF,TGTGCCTGGCAGGGGACAGGGGTCAATCAGCCCCAGCATTTT
many,NA,TRBJ2-1,TRBV28,CAISGAKAGTYNEQFF,TGTGCCATCTCAGGGGCCAAAGCGGGAACCTACAATGAGCAGTTCTTC
many,TRBD1,TRBJ2-5,TRBV6-1,CASSLGLNWDRAEETQYF,TGTGCCAGCAGCTTAGGTCTGAACTGGGACAGGGCCGAAGAGACCCAGTACTTC
few,NA,TRBJ1-2,TRBV20-1,CSARGASLNYGYTF,TGCAGTGCTAGAGGGGCTAGTCTAAACTATGGCTACACCTTC
many,NA,TRBJ2-2,TRBV3-1,CASSQQGSANTGELFF,TGTGCCAGCAGCCAACAGGGCAGCGCGAACACCGGGGAGCTGTTTTTT
NA,NA,TRBJ2-3,TRBV12-3/TRBV12-4,CASSTPGVRDTQYF,TGTGCCAGCAGTACCCCAGGGGTAAGAGATACGCAGTATTTT
few,NA,TRBJ2-4,TRBV5-1,CASNPTGRGENIQYF,TGCGCCAGCAACCCGACAGGGCGCGGGGAAAACATTCAGTACTTC
many,TRBD2,TRBJ2-1,TRBV7-8,CASSLVAGGPGNEQFF,TGTGCCAGCAGCTTAGTGGCGGGAGGGCCTGGGAATGAGCAGTTCTTC
NA,NA,TRBJ2-7,TRBV6-2/TRBV6-3,CASSYSQQRLNEQYF,TGTGCCAGCAGTTACTCACAACAGCGCTTGAACGAGCAGTACTTC
many,NA,TRBJ1-2,TRBV6-2/TRBV6-3,CASSYSSREYTF,TGTGCCAGCAGTTACTCATCTCGGGAATACACCTTC
many,TRBD2,TRBJ2-5,TRBV3-1,CASSQVAGVQETQYF,TGTGCCAGCAGCCAGGTAGCGGGAGTCCAAGAGACCCAGTACTTC
NA,TRBD1,TRBJ2-7,TRBV4-1,CASSRQQGGAYEQYF,TGCGCCAGCAGCCGTCAACAGGGGGGAGCCTACGAGCAGTACTTC
many,NA,TRBJ2-3,TRBV24-1,CATSDPDSDETDTQYF,TGTGCCACCAGTGACCCGGACAGCGATGAAACAGATACGCAGTATTTT
many,NA,TRBJ2-1,TRBV24-1,CATSDLVGGSYNEQFF,TGTGCCACCAGTGATTTAGTCGGGGGCTCCTACAATGAGCAGTTCTTC
few,TRBD2,TRBJ2-7,TRBV20-1,CSAKRPGLAGDEQYF,TGCAGTGCTAAAAGGCCGGGACTAGCGGGAGACGAGCAGTACTTC
few,NA,TRBJ2-7,TRBV15,CATSRGRGLSYEQYF,TGTGCCACCAGCAGAGGTAGGGGCCTTTCCTACGAGCAGTACTTC
few,NA,TRBJ1-6,TRBV7-9,CASSLAPGSGSPLHF,TGTGCCAGCAGCCTTGCTCCAGGCTCGGGATCACCCCTCCACTTT
many,NA,TRBJ2-5,TRBV11-2,CASSLMGAQKTQYF,TGTGCCAGCAGCTTAATGGGGGCGCAAAAGACCCAGTACTTC
many,TRBD1,TRBJ2-7,TRBV18,CASSYDRGSVQYF,TGTGCCAGCTCATACGACAGGGGAAGTGTGCAGTACTTC
few,NA,TRBJ1-6,TRBV20-1,CSARDPSNNSPLHF,TGCAGTGCTAGAGATCCCAGCAATAATTCACCCCTCCACTTT
many,NA,TRBJ1-2,TRBV28,CASRAIGSDGYTF,TGTGCCAGCAGAGCCATCGGGTCCGATGGCTACACCTTC
NA,NA,TRBJ2-2,TRBV24-1,CATSDLMGVGTGELFF,TGTGCCACCAGTGATTTAATGGGGGTAGGCACCGGGGAGCTGTTTTTT
NA,TRBD1,TRBJ2-7,TRBV6-1,CASSRLDRESEQYF,TGTGCCAGCAGTCGTCTGGACAGGGAGAGCGAGCAGTACTTC
few,NA,TRBJ2-3,TRBV7-3,CASSSQGGADTQYF,TGTGCCAGCAGCTCACAGGGGGGGGCAGATACGCAGTATTTT
many,TRBD1,TRBJ1-5,TRBV28,CASRPIRGTGTGLNQPQHF,TGTGCCAGCAGACCAATCAGAGGTACCGGGACAGGGTTAAATCAGCCCCAGCATTTT
many,TRBD2,TRBJ2-7,TRBV5-1,CASRLSGSPGTYEQYF,TGCGCCAGCAGATTAAGCGGGAGCCCCGGGACCTACGAGCAGTACTTC
NA,TRBD2,TRBJ2-7,TRBV6-1,CASSRGRAVDEQYF,TGTGCCAGCAGTCGCGGGAGGGCCGTCGACGAGCAGTACTTC
few,TRBD2,TRBJ2-2,TRBV25-1,CASSNRLAGGSGELFF,TGTGCCAGCAGTAACCGACTAGCGGGAGGGTCCGGGGAGCTGTTTTTT
few,TRBD1,TRBJ1-6,TRBV2,CASRVTGGAGSPLHF,TGTGCCAGCAGAGTTACAGGGGGCGCCGGTTCACCCCTCCACTTT
few,NA,TRBJ2-2,TRBV20-1,CSARTGRAGELFF,TGCAGTGCTAGGACGGGGCGCGCCGGGGAGCTGTTTTTT
many,NA,TRBJ2-1,TRBV24-1,CATSDLRGGKVDEQFF,TGTGCCACCAGTGATTTGCGGGGCGGGAAGGTGGATGAGCAGTTCTTC
NA,NA,TRBJ1-4,TRBV2,CASSAGESANEKLFF,TGTGCCAGCAGTGCCGGCGAATCGGCTAATGAAAAACTGTTTTTT
many,NA,TRBJ2-1,TRBV11-2,CASSKGRAGTYNEQFF,TGTGCCAGCAGCAAAGGGCGGGCCGGAACCTACAATGAGCAGTTCTTC
NA,NA,TRBJ2-7,TRBV6-1,CASSATQDSYEQYF,TGTGCCAGCAGCGCTACTCAAGACAGTTACGAGCAGTACTTC
NA,TRBD1,TRBJ1-2,TRBV13,CASSGYGTGTFGYTF,TGTGCCAGCAGCGGTTACGGGACAGGGACTTTTGGCTACACCTTC
NA,TRBD1,TRBJ1-5,TRBV2,CASSGSGQGAPRNQPQHF,TGTGCCAGCAGTGGGTCGGGACAGGGGGCGCCGCGCAATCAGCCCCAGCATTTT
NA,NA,TRBJ2-2,TRBV7-8,CASSPHGQTTGELFF,TGTGCCAGCAGCCCTCACGGTCAAACCACCGGGGAGCTGTTTTTT
many,NA,TRBJ2-2,TRBV11-1,CASSSGLAGELFF,TGTGCCAGCAGCTCTGGTCTAGCCGGGGAGCTGTTTTTT
many,NA,TRBJ2-3,TRBV7-6,CASSLQRDMQYF,TGTGCCAGCAGCTTACAAAGGGACATGCAGTATTTT
NA,NA,TRBJ1-2,TRBV28,CASLWGRDGYTF,TGTGCCAGTTTGTGGGGGCGGGATGGCTACACCTTC
NA,NA,TRBJ2-7,TRBV6-1,CASSEMWVLAYEQYF,TGTGCCAGCAGTGAAATGTGGGTCTTGGCCTACGAGCAGTACTTC
few,NA,TRBJ2-5,TRBV29-1,CSVVLTEETQYF,TGCAGCGTTGTTCTCACAGAAGAGACCCAGTACTTC
NA,NA,TRBJ1-5,TRBV20-1,CSASQGSSNQPQHF,TGCAGTGCTTCCCAGGGTAGTAGCAATCAGCCCCAGCATTTT
few,NA,TRBJ2-1,TRBV7-9,CASTQTSKDNEQFF,TGTGCCAGCACCCAGACTAGTAAAGACAATGAGCAGTTCTTC
many,NA,TRBJ2-7,TRBV5-1,CASSPGSGRWDEQYF,TGCGCCAGCAGCCCGGGCTCCGGGCGGTGGGACGAGCAGTACTTC